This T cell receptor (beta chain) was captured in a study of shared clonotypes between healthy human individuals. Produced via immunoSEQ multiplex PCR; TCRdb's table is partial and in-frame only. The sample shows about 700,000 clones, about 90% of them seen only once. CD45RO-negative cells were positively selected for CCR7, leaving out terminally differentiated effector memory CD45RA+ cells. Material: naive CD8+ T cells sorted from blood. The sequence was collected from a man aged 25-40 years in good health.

The CDR3 is CSVEGTNSGELFF. DNA for the CDR3: TGCAGCGTTGAAGGGACTAACTCCGGGGAGCTGTTTTTT. V is TRBV29-1 and J is TRBJ2-2; possibly TRBD2 for D (6 bases). V lost 1 base and J lost 6, with 9 bases in between. The germline V gene encodes CDR1 SQVTM and CDR2 ANQGSEA. The CDR3 loop spans 13 amino acids.